These T cell receptor beta chains were read from a single sample in a study of T cell responses to AZD1222 COVID-19 vaccine. The table came from immunoSEQ multiplex PCR; TCRdb's copy has only in-frame clones and leaves some out. The profile shows some 63,000 clones, 89% of them singletons. The sequencing used peripheral blood, collected 28 days after the second AZD1222 dose. The receptors come from an adult who received the AZD1222 COVID-19 vaccine. Both conserved end residues are part of each CDR3. D genes are given only for firm matches. The listing skips clone size in some rows; elsewhere it reads once, few, many or a size class.

V: TRBV5-5; J: TRBJ2-7; size: few; D: -; DNA: TGTGCCAGCAGCTTGGTGCCAGGATCCAACTACGAGCAGTACTTC; CDR3: CASSLVPGSNYEQYF
V: TRBV5-8; J: TRBJ2-7; size: -; D: TRBD1; DNA: TGTGCCAGCAGGGGGATCTTGGGACAGCCCTACGAGCAGTACTTC; CDR3: CASRGILGQPYEQYF
V: TRBV7-9; J: TRBJ2-3; size: -; D: -; DNA: TGTGCCAGCAGCTTAGGGCTCAGGGGCGGTTTAACAGATACGCAGTATTTT; CDR3: CASSLGLRGGLTDTQYF
V: TRBV3-1/TRBV3-2; J: TRBJ1-1; size: -; D: -; DNA: TGTGCCAGCAGCCAAGCGCCTGACAGGAACACTGAAGCTTTCTTT; CDR3: CASSQAPDRNTEAFF
V: TRBV4-2; J: TRBJ2-3; size: few; D: TRBD2; DNA: TGTGCCAGCAGCCAAGGCGGGGGGGTGCCCACAGATACGCAGTATTTT; CDR3: CASSQGGGVPTDTQYF
V: TRBV6-2/TRBV6-3; J: TRBJ1-5; size: -; D: -; DNA: TGTGCCAGCAGTTTCGGGGGGCGGCTCAATCAGCCCCAGCATTTT; CDR3: CASSFGGRLNQPQHF
V: TRBV19; J: TRBJ1-1; size: medium-sized; D: -; DNA: TGTGCCAGTATAAGCCTGGACAGCTTAAACACTGAAGCTTTCTTT; CDR3: CASISLDSLNTEAFF
V: TRBV6-5; J: TRBJ2-6; size: -; D: TRBD1; DNA: TGTGCCAGCAGGACAGGGGGCGCTGGGGCCAACGTCCTGACTTTC; CDR3: CASRTGGAGANVLTF
V: TRBV3-1/TRBV3-2; J: TRBJ2-7; size: once; D: -; DNA: TGTGCCAGCAGCCAAGTAAGTTCAGGGTTCAACTACGAGCAGTACTTC; CDR3: CASSQVSSGFNYEQYF
V: TRBV5-8; J: TRBJ1-3; size: once; D: -; DNA: TGTGCCAGCAGCTTGTACAGGGCTGGAAACACCATATATTTT; CDR3: CASSLYRAGNTIYF
V: TRBV6-5; J: TRBJ1-1; size: -; D: -; DNA: TGTGCCAGCAGGCCATTACAGGGTTCTGAAGCTTTCTTT; CDR3: CASRPLQGSEAFF
V: TRBV7-6; J: TRBJ2-2; size: -; D: TRBD1; DNA: TGTGCCAGCAGCCTCGGGACAGGACTGTCTGGCGGGGAGCTGTTTTTT; CDR3: CASSLGTGLSGGELFF
V: TRBV5-1; J: TRBJ2-5; size: -; D: -; DNA: TGCGCCAGCCGACAGTCTAGAGAGACCCAGTACTTC; CDR3: CASRQSRETQYF
V: TRBV11-2; J: TRBJ2-4; size: -; D: TRBD1; DNA: TGTGCCAGCAGCTTAGACCAGGGGGCGGGGAAGCTAGCCAAAAACATTCAGTACTTC; CDR3: CASSLDQGAGKLAKNIQYF
V: TRBV6-4; J: TRBJ1-5; size: -; D: -; DNA: TGTGCCAGCAGTCCGACGGTCAGCAATCAGCCCCAGCATTTT; CDR3: CASSPTVSNQPQHF
V: TRBV19; J: TRBJ2-1; size: -; D: -; DNA: TGTGCCAGTACCCACCGGCCCGACGGCGCCAATGAGCAGTTCTTC; CDR3: CASTHRPDGANEQFF
V: TRBV6-5; J: TRBJ1-5; size: -; D: -; DNA: TGTGCCAGCAGTTACTCGCACAGGGACCAGCCCCAGCATTTT; CDR3: CASSYSHRDQPQHF
V: TRBV9; J: TRBJ2-4; size: -; D: TRBD2; DNA: TGTGCCAGCACCCCGGACCCCTCGGGGGGCATTCAGTACTTC; CDR3: CASTPDPSGGIQYF
V: TRBV6-5; J: TRBJ1-2; size: once; D: -; DNA: TGTGCCAGCAGTAACAGGGTTAACTATGGCTACACCTTC; CDR3: CASSNRVNYGYTF
V: TRBV11-2; J: TRBJ1-2; size: -; D: -; DNA: TGTGCCAGCAGCTTAGATCAAAACAGAAACTATGGCTACACCTTC; CDR3: CASSLDQNRNYGYTF
V: TRBV29-1; J: TRBJ2-3; size: -; D: TRBD1; DNA: TGCAGCGTCCACAGGGGCGGAGATACGCAGTATTTT; CDR3: CSVHRGGDTQYF
V: TRBV19; J: TRBJ1-4; size: -; D: -; DNA: TGTGCCAGTAGCCCAAGGGACGGGGTTGGACATGAAAAACTGTTTTTT; CDR3: CASSPRDGVGHEKLFF
V: TRBV10-3; J: TRBJ2-7; size: -; D: TRBD2; DNA: TGTGCCATCAGTTCGACTAGCGGGGTCTCCTACGAGCAGTACTTC; CDR3: CAISSTSGVSYEQYF
V: TRBV11-1; J: TRBJ2-1; size: -; D: TRBD2; DNA: TGTGCCAGCAGCTTCGAAAGCGGGGGGGCCCGGAATGAGCAGTTCTTC; CDR3: CASSFESGGARNEQFF
V: TRBV5-1; J: TRBJ2-7; size: -; D: TRBD1; DNA: TGCGCCAGCAGCCTCGGACAGGGCTCAGCCTACGAGCAGTACTTC; CDR3: CASSLGQGSAYEQYF
V: TRBV29-1; J: TRBJ1-1; size: -; D: -; DNA: TGCAGCGGCAAGGCGGGGGCAGGCACTGAAGCTTTCTTT; CDR3: CSGKAGAGTEAFF